This T cell receptor beta chain was captured by sequencing in a study of cytotoxic CD8 clonotypes in ibrutinib-treated CLL. This clone was seen a single time. V was shortened by 3 bases and J by 1 base, with 12 bases between the two germline ends. This CDR3 comprises 14 residues. Germline lookup yields CDR1 SQVTM and CDR2 ANQGSEA. Libraries were prepared by immunoSEQ multiplex PCR; TCRdb keeps only in-frame clonotypes and omits some of them. Here the sample spans fewer than 90,000 clones, 86% being singletons. The genes are TRBV29-1 and TRBJ2-5; TRBD2 might be the D (6 bases). The TCR was taken from a human donor with chronic lymphocytic leukemia. Here the sequenced sample was PBMCs, taken before ibrutinib treatment. The CDR3 region is CSVESVGGQETQYF. The CDR3 nucleotides read TGCAGCGTTGAGAGTGTGGGGGGCCAAGAGACCCAGTACTTC.